This is a list of T cell receptor beta chains from one sample in a study of hypomethylating agent response in myelodysplastic syndrome. Sequencing used immunoSEQ multiplex PCR; TCRdb keeps in-frame clones, though not all of them. The table has about 1,700 clones, 75% to 90% seen once; the top ten hold 5.2%. Specimen: bone marrow, collected before or after starting hypomethylating agent treatment for myelodysplastic syndrome (not recorded which). The receptors derive from a human donor with myelodysplastic syndrome. Each CDR3 is given with its conserved first and last residue. D genes are given only for firm matches. Size tells how often a clone was seen (once, few, many) or the class of an expanded clone, and some rows leave it out.

abundance	d_gene	v_gene	len	j_gene	CDR3nt	CDR3aa
NA	NA	TRBV5-8	14	TRBJ2-6	TGTGCCAGCAGCTTGGGGTCTGGGGCCAACGTCCTGACTTTC	CASSLGSGANVLTF
NA	NA	TRBV28	13	TRBJ1-5	TGTGCCAGCAGTCCCCGTCGGCCAGAGCCCCAGCATTTT	CASSPRRPEPQHF
NA	NA	TRBV5-4	15	TRBJ1-5	TGTGCCAGCAGCTTGTCCGCAGAAAAGGGTCAGCCCCAGCATTTT	CASSLSAEKGQPQHF
NA	NA	TRBV7-8	12	TRBJ1-5	TGTGCCAGCAGCTTAGAGGGGCAGCCCCAGCATTTT	CASSLEGQPQHF
NA	TRBD1	TRBV2	17	TRBJ2-1	TGTGCCAGCCCAGGACAGGGGGCGATCAGCTCCTACAATGAGCAGTTCTTC	CASPGQGAISSYNEQFF
once	NA	TRBV11-3	17	TRBJ1-1	TGTGCCAGCAGCACATTGGGGGACGCGGGTCCGTACACTGAAGCTTTCTTT	CASSTLGDAGPYTEAFF
NA	NA	TRBV6-1	12	TRBJ1-6	TGTGCCAGCAGTTTCAATAATTCACCCCTCCACTTT	CASSFNNSPLHF
NA	NA	TRBV5-1	13	TRBJ2-2	TGCGCCAGCAGACCTAGCATCACCGGGGAGCTGTTTTTT	CASRPSITGELFF
NA	TRBD1	TRBV4-2	20	TRBJ2-6	TGTGCCAGCAGCCACGCGAGCGGGACAGGGGAATTTTCTGGGGCCAACGTCCTGACTTTC	CASSHASGTGEFSGANVLTF
NA	TRBD2	TRBV6-4	16	TRBJ2-3	TGTGCCAGCAGTGCCGATAGCGGGGGGATAGCAGATACGCAGTATTTT	CASSADSGGIADTQYF
NA	NA	TRBV2	10	TRBJ2-1	TGTGCCAGTACGTCACTCGAGCAGTTCTTC	CASTSLEQFF
NA	TRBD2	TRBV9	14	TRBJ2-7	TGTGCCAGCAGCCCACGGGAGGGAACCTACGAGCAGTACTTC	CASSPREGTYEQYF
NA	NA	TRBV29-1	15	TRBJ1-1	TGCAGCGTTGAAAACCAGAGGTTCATGAACACTGAAGCTTTCTTT	CSVENQRFMNTEAFF
NA	TRBD1	TRBV30	13	TRBJ2-3	TGTGCCTGGGGACAGGGGGCAGGGGATACGCAGTATTTT	CAWGQGAGDTQYF
NA	TRBD1	TRBV11-2	13	TRBJ1-2	TGTGCCAGCAGCCGGGACAGTAACTATGGCTACACCTTC	CASSRDSNYGYTF
once	TRBD1	TRBV28	15	TRBJ1-1	TGTGCCAGCAGTATACAGGGGCGGGTGAACACTGAAGCTTTCTTT	CASSIQGRVNTEAFF
NA	TRBD1	TRBV5-1	16	TRBJ2-1	TGCGCCAGCAGCTTGGGGACAGGGGGGCCCTACAATGAGCAGTTCTTC	CASSLGTGGPYNEQFF
NA	NA	TRBV11-2	15	TRBJ2-2	TGTGCCAGCAGCTTATTGCGACACAGCACCGGGGAGCTGTTTTTT	CASSLLRHSTGELFF
NA	NA	TRBV5-1	15	TRBJ1-1	TGCGCCAGCAGCTTGGGGAACGGATTGAACACTGAAGCTTTCTTT	CASSLGNGLNTEAFF
NA	NA	TRBV5-5	13	TRBJ1-1	TGTGCCAGCAGCTCTGGGCCCTACACTGAAGCTTTCTTT	CASSSGPYTEAFF
NA	TRBD1	TRBV6-1	12	TRBJ1-2	TGTGCCAGCAATCAGGGGGACTATGGCTACACCTTC	CASNQGDYGYTF
NA	NA	TRBV27	17	TRBJ1-5	TGTGCCAGCAGTTCTACCTCGATGCGACCCAGGGGCCAGCCCCAGCATTTT	CASSSTSMRPRGQPQHF
NA	NA	TRBV28	17	TRBJ1-6	TGTGCCAGCAGTCCCGAAGGGGGAGGATCCTATAATTCACCCCTCCACTTT	CASSPEGGGSYNSPLHF
NA	NA	TRBV5-6	17	TRBJ2-1	TGTGCCAGCAGCTTAGGGGAGACTAGGAGGGGGCACAATGAGCAGTTCTTC	CASSLGETRRGHNEQFF
NA	NA	TRBV6-1	14	TRBJ1-1	TGTGCCAGCAGTGAACGGGTCCGGGGCTTTGAAGCTTTCTTT	CASSERVRGFEAFF
NA	TRBD1	TRBV27	17	TRBJ2-4	TGTGCCAGCAGTAGGGACAGGCTTTCCGTAGCCAAAAACATTCAGTACTTC	CASSRDRLSVAKNIQYF
NA	NA	TRBV5-6	15	TRBJ1-5	TGTGCCAGCAGCTTGGGGGGGGCGGGGAGGCAGCCCCAGCATTTT	CASSLGGAGRQPQHF
NA	NA	TRBV10-3	18	TRBJ1-2	TGTGCCATCAGTGATCTGGGGATAACATCTAGGCCTAACTATGGCTACACCTTC	CAISDLGITSRPNYGYTF